This T cell receptor (beta chain) was documented in a study of T cell responses to AZD1222 COVID-19 vaccine. Whole-study context: Whether given at about 4 or about 12 weeks, second doses were pooled.

TCRdb's table, derived via immunoSEQ multiplex PCR, lists solely in-frame clones and lacks some. The table records roughly 140,000 clones, about 87% of them present only once. Trimming left V 5 bases short and J 0 bases short, with 11 bases between. Germline-derived CDR1 and CDR2 are SEHNR and FQNEAQ (reference sequence). The CDR3 loop spans 16 amino acids. The chain joins TRBV7-9 to TRBJ2-6; a possible D gene is TRBD1 (5 bases). This clonotype was obtained from an adult in good health. The material was peripheral blood, obtained on day 0 of AZD1222 vaccination. This CDR3 is CASSQQVSSGANVLTF. CDR3 bases: TGTGCCAGCAGCCAACAGGTTAGCTCTGGGGCCAACGTCCTGACTTTC.